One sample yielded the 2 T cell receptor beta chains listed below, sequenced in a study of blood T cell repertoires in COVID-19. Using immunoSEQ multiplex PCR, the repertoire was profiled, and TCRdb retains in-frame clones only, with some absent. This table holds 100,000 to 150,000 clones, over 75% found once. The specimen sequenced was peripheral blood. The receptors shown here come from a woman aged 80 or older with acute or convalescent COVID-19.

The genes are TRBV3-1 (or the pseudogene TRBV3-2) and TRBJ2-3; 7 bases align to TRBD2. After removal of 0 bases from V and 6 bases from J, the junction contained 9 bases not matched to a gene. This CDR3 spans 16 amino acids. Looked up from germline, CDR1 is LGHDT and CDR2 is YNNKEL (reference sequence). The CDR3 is CASSQDRTRAGDTQYF. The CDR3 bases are TGTGCCAGCAGCCAAGATCGGACTAGGGCTGGCGATACGCAGTATTTT.

The CDR3 loop is CASSRHSDSSNEKLFF. In DNA, the CDR3 is TGTGCCAGCAGCCGTCATTCGGACAGCTCCAATGAAAAACTGTTTTTT. The chain joins TRBV6-2 or TRBV6-3 to TRBJ1-4; D possibly corresponds to TRBD1 (6 bases). This CDR3 region has 16 residues. Germline V CDR1 and CDR2: MNHEY, SVGEGT. V was shortened by 6 bases and J by 5 bases, with 19 bases between the two germline ends.